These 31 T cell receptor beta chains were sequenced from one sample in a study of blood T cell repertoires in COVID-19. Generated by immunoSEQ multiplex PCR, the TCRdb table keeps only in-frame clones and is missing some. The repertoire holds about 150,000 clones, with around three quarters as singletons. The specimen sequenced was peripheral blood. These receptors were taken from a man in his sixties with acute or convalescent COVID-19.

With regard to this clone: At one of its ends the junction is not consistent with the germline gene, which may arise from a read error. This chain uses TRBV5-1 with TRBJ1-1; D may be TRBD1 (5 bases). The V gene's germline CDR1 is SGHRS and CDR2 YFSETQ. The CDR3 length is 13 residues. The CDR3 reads CASSLDRNAEAFF. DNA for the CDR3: TGCGCCAGCAGCTTGGACAGGAACGCTGAAGCTTTCTTT.

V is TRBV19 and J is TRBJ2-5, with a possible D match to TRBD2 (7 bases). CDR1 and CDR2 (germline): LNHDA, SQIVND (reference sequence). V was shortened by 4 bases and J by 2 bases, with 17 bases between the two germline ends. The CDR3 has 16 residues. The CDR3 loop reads CASSTPFGGAQETQYF. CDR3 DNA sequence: TGTGCCAGTAGTACACCTTTTGGGGGGGCGCAAGAGACCCAGTACTTC.

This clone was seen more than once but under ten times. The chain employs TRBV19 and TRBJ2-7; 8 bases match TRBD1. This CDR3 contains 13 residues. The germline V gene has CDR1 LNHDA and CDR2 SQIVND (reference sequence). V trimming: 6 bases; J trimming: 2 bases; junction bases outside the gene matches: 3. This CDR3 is CASSTTGAYEQYF. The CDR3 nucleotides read TGTGCCAGTAGCACGACAGGGGCCTACGAGCAGTACTTC.

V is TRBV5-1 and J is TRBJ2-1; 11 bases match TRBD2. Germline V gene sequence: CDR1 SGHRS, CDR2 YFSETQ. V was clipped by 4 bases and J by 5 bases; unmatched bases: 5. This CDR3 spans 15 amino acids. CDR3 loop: CASSGGTSGNNEQFF. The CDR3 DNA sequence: TGCGCCAGCAGCGGCGGGACTAGCGGAAACAATGAGCAGTTCTTC.

The CDR3 loop is CASSYSRQQNTEAFF. CDR3 nucleotides: TGTGCCAGCAGTTACTCGAGGCAGCAAAACACTGAAGCTTTCTTT. The chain combines TRBV6-5 with TRBJ1-1, with D unclear. The germline V gene encodes CDR1 MNHEY and CDR2 SVGAGI. V was pared by 0 bases and J by 2 bases, with 10 bases between. The length of the CDR3 is 15 residues.

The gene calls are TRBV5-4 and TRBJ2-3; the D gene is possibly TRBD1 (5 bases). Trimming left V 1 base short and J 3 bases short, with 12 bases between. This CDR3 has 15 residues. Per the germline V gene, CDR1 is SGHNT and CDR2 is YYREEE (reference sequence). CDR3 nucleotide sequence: TGTGCCAGCAGCTTGCTTTCGGCAGGGACAGATACGCAGTATTTT. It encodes CASSLLSAGTDTQYF.

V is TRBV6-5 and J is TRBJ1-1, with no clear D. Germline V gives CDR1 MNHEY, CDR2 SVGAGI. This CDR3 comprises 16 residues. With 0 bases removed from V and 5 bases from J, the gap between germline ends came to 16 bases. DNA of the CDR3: TGTGCCAGCAGTTACTCTGGTATCGTTCGAGGGACTGAAGCTTTCTTT. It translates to CASSYSGIVRGTEAFF.

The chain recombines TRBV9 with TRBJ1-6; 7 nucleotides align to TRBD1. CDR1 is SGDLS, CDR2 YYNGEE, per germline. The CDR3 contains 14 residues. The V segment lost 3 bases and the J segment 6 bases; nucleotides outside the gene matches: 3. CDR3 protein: CASSAWDSNSPLHF. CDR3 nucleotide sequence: TGTGCCAGCAGCGCCTGGGACAGTAATTCACCCCTCCACTTT.

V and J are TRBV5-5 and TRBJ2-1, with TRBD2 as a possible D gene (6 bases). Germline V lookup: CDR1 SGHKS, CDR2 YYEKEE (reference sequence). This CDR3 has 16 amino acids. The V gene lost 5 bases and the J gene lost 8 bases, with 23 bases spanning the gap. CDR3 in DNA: TGTGCCAGCAGTCCGTCAAGCGGGTTTTTGAGGGATGAGCAGTTCTTC. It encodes CASSPSSGFLRDEQFF. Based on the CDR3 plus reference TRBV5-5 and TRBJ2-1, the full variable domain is DAGVTQSPTHLIKTRGQQVTLRCSPISGHKSVSWYQQVLGQGPQFIFQYYEKEERGRGNFPDRFSARQFPNYSSELNVNALLLGDSALYLCASSPSSGFLRDEQFFGPGTRLTVL.

CDR3 sequence reads: CASSIRQGTGEQYF. The CDR3 nucleotides read TGTGCCAGCAGCATACGACAGGGGACGGGCGAGCAGTACTTC. This chain links TRBV7-8 with TRBJ2-7, with 8 bases fitting TRBD1. V dropped 5 bases and J dropped 6; count of bases not matched to a gene: 9. This CDR3 has 14 residues. Germline V CDR1 and CDR2: SGHVS, FQNEAQ.

The CDR3 protein is CASSLFRRDNQPQHF. The CDR3 nucleotides are TGTGCCAGCAGTCTTTTTAGGAGGGACAATCAGCCCCAGCATTTT. This chain connects TRBV28 to TRBJ1-5; no firm D call. CDR3 length: 15 residues. Germline lookup yields CDR1 MDHEN and CDR2 SYDVKM. V lost 5 bases and J lost 3, with 14 bases in between.

The CDR3 region has the DNA TGCGCCAGCAGCGCGGCCCTCTCTGGAAACACCATATATTTT. This gives the protein CASSAALSGNTIYF. The chain carries TRBV5-1 and TRBJ1-3; D is uncertain. V was pared by 4 bases and J by 0 bases, with 8 bases between. This CDR3 has 14 residues. Germline CDR1 and CDR2: SGHRS and YFSETQ.

The chain's CDR3 is CASSPDTSTDTQYF. CDR3 nucleotides: TGTGCCAGCAGTCCCGACACTAGCACAGATACGCAGTATTTT. This chain connects TRBV27 to TRBJ2-3, with no clear D. This CDR3 has 14 amino acids. Looked up from germline, CDR1 is MNHEY and CDR2 is SMNVEV (reference sequence). The V and J ends lost 5 bases and 0 bases respectively, with 9 bases between them.

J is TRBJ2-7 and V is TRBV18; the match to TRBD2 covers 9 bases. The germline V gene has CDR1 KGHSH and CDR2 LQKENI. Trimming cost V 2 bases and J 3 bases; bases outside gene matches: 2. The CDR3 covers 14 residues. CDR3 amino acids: CASSPASGNYEQYF. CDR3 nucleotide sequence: TGTGCCAGCTCACCAGCTAGCGGGAACTACGAGCAGTACTTC.

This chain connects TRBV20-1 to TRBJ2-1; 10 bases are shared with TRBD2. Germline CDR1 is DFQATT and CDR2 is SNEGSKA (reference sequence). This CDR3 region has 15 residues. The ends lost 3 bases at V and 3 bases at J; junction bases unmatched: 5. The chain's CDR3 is CSASAGTSVYNEQFF. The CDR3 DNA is TGCAGTGCTAGTGCTGGGACTAGCGTCTACAATGAGCAGTTCTTC.

CDR3 in amino acids: CASSRETGTSGSYEQYF. The CDR3 bases are TGCGCCAGCAGCCGAGAAACCGGGACTAGCGGATCCTACGAGCAGTACTTC. The chain has TRBV4-1 and TRBJ2-7, with 11 bases that match TRBD2. V dropped 4 bases and J dropped 1; count of bases not matched to a gene: 9. CDR1 and CDR2 from the germline V gene are MGHRA and YSYEKL. This CDR3 contains 17 residues.

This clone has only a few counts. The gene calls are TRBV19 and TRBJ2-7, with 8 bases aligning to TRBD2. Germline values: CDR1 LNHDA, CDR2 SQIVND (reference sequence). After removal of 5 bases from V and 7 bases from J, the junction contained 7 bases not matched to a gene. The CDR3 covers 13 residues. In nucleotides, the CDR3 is TGTGCCAGTAGTTTCGCGGGGGGTCGGGAGCAGTACTTC. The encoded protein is CASSFAGGREQYF.

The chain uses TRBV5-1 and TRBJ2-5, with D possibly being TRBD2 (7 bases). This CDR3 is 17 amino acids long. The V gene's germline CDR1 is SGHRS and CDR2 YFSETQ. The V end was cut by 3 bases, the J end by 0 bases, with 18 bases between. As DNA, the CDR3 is TGCGCCAGCAGCTCGCGCGGGGGCTCGAATTACCAAGAGACCCAGTACTTC. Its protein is CASSSRGGSNYQETQYF.

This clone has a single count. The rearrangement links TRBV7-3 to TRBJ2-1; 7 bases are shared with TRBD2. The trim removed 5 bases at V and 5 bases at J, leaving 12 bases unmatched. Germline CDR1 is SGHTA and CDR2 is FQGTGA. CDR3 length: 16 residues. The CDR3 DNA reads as TGTGCCAGCAGCCCAACCCAGAGCGGGATGGACAATGAGCAGTTCTTC. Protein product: CASSPTQSGMDNEQFF.

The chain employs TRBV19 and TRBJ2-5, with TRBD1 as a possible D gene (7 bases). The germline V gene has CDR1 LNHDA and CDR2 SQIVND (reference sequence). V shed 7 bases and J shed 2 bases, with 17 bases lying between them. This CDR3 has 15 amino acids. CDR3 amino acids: CASKGWRGRQETQYF. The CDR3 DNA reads TGTGCCAGTAAAGGTTGGAGGGGGCGGCAAGAGACCCAGTACTTC.

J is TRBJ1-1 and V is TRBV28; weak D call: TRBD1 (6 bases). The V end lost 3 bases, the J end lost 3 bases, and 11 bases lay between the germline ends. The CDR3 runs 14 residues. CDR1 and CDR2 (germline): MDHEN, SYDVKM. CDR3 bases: TGTGCCAGCAGTTTCGGGGGGCGTTACACTGAAGCTTTCTTT. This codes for CASSFGGRYTEAFF.

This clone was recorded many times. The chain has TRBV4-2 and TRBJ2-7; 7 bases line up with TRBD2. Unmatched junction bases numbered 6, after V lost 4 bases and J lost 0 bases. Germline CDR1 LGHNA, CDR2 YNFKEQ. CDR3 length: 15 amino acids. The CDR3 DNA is TGTGCCAGCAGCCCAACAGCGGGGTCCTCCTACGAGCAGTACTTC. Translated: CASSPTAGSSYEQYF.

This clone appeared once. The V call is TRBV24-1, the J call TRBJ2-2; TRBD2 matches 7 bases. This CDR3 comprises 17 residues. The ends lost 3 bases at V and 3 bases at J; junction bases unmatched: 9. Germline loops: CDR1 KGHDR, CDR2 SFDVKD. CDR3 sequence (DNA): TGTGCCACCAGTGATCCCGCGGGAGTGGCCTACACCGGGGAGCTGTTTTTT. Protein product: CATSDPAGVAYTGELFF.

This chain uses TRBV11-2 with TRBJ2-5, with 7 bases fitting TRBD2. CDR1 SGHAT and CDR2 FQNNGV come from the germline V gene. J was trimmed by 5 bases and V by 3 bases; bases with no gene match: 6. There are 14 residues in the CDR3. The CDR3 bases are TGTGCCAGCAGCTTCCAACTCGGGGGGGAGACCCAGTACTTC. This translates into CASSFQLGGETQYF.

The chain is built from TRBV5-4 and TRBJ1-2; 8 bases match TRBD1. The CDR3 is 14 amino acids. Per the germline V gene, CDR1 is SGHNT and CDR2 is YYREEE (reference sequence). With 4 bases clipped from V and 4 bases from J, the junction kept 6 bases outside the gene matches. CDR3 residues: CASSISGTGYGYTF. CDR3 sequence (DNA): TGTGCCAGCAGCATCTCCGGGACAGGCTATGGCTACACCTTC.

CDR3 coding DNA: TGTGCCAGCAGTTACGACAGGGTGGGGAATTCACCCCTCCACTTT. Amino acid sequence: CASSYDRVGNSPLHF. V is TRBV6-5 and J is TRBJ1-6; 7 positions agree with TRBD1. The germline CDR1 and CDR2 sequences are MNHEY and SVGAGI. The junction had 5 bases not matched to a gene; V was cut back by 2 bases and J by 7 bases. The CDR3 has 15 residues.

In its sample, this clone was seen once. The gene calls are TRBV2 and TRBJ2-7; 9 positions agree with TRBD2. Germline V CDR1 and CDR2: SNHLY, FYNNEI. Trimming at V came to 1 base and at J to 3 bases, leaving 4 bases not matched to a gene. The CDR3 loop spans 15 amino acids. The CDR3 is CASSEGSGSLYEQYF. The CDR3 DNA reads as TGTGCCAGCAGTGAAGGTAGCGGGAGTCTCTACGAGCAGTACTTC.

CDR3 loop: CASSLGGVLYNEQFF. The CDR3 DNA reads TGTGCCAGCAGTTTAGGGGGGGTTCTTTACAATGAGCAGTTCTTC. The genes are TRBV3-1 (or the pseudogene TRBV3-2) and TRBJ2-1, with D perhaps TRBD2 (7 bases). CDR1 is LGHDT, CDR2 YNNKEL, per germline (reference sequence). V lost 6 bases to trimming and J lost 4 bases, with 16 bases between them. The CDR3 is 15 amino acids.

The CDR3 DNA sequence: TGTGCCAGCACCTCGGGAGGCGGCGAGCAGTACTTC. Its translation is CASTSGGGEQYF. This sequence joins TRBV2 and TRBJ2-7, with 7 bases fitting TRBD2. The CDR3 covers 12 residues. CDR1 SNHLY and CDR2 FYNNEI come from the germline V gene. The junction had 6 bases not matched to a gene; V was cut back by 7 bases and J by 6 bases.

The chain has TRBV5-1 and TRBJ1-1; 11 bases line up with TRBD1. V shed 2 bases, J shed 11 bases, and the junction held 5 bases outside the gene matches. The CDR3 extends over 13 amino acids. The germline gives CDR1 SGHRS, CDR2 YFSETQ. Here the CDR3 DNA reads TGCGCCAGCAGCTTCGGACAGGGGGCTAGTGCTTTCTTT. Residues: CASSFGQGASAFF.

CDR3 amino acids: CASSFGRELEQFF. The CDR3 DNA sequence: TGTGCCAGCAGTTTTGGGCGGGAGCTTGAGCAGTTCTTC. V is TRBV12-3 or TRBV12-4 and J is TRBJ2-1, with TRBD2 identical over 7 bases. The V segment lost 3 bases and the J segment 9 bases; nucleotides outside the gene matches: 5. The CDR3 runs 13 residues.